The 29 T cell receptor beta chains given below trace back to one sample, sequenced in a study of T cell changes during pregnancy in multiple sclerosis. Sequencing was performed with immunoSEQ multiplex PCR; in TCRdb, only in-frame clones are kept and a portion is missing. The sample lists about 40,000 clones; approximately 88% were seen once. Material: peripheral blood, obtained in the first trimester of pregnancy. These TCRs come from a female donor in good health, enrolled as a control in a pregnancy study.

The V gene is TRBV19, the J gene TRBJ2-1; 9 bases align to TRBD2. The CDR3 length is 15 residues. Unmatched junction bases numbered 4, after V lost 7 bases and J lost 0 bases. Per germline, CDR1 LNHDA and CDR2 SQIVND (reference sequence). CDR3 amino acids: CASNSGGTSYNEQFF. DNA of the CDR3: TGTGCCAGTAATAGCGGGGGTACCTCCTACAATGAGCAGTTCTTC.

This chain connects TRBV7-4 to TRBJ2-2; 10 bases line up with TRBD1. The CDR3 spans 14 residues. CDR1 and CDR2 (germline): SGHVT, SQSDAQ. V shed 5 bases, J shed 5 bases, and the junction held 2 bases outside the gene matches. CDR3 in amino acids: CASSQGQGTGELFF. The CDR3 coding sequence is TGTGCCAGCAGCCAGGGACAGGGGACCGGGGAGCTGTTTTTT.

The chain has TRBV9 and TRBJ2-7, with 7 bases identical to TRBD1. The junction had 4 bases not matched to a gene; V was cut back by 4 bases and J by 6 bases. Germline loops: CDR1 SGDLS, CDR2 YYNGEE. This CDR3 has 12 amino acids. CDR3 in DNA: TGTGCCAGCAGCAACAGGGGCGGCGAGCAGTACTTC. Residues: CASSNRGGEQYF.

The V call is TRBV7-2, the J call TRBJ1-2, with 9 bases identical to TRBD1. This CDR3 region has 17 residues. Germline V gives CDR1 SGHTA, CDR2 FQGNSA. Trimming took 2 bases from V and 1 from J; bases not matched to a gene: 8. The CDR3: CASSLLPGTGYNYGYTF. The CDR3 DNA sequence: TGTGCCAGCAGCTTACTACCCGGGACAGGGTATAACTATGGCTACACCTTC.

The V call is TRBV7-2, the J call TRBJ2-7, with 11 bases lining up with TRBD2. V dropped 6 bases and J dropped 1; count of bases not matched to a gene: 14. The germline V gene encodes CDR1 SGHTA and CDR2 FQGNSA. The CDR3 has 18 residues. The DNA for the CDR3 is TGTGCCAGCAGGGACGATAGCGGGAGGGCCTTATTATCCTACGAGCAGTACTTC. Its translation is CASRDDSGRALLSYEQYF.

This clone was observed a handful of times. This chain links TRBV6-1 with TRBJ2-7, with D tentatively TRBD1 (5 bases). Trimming removed 6 bases from V and 3 bases from J, with 18 bases in between. The CDR3 runs 15 residues. Germline V lookup: CDR1 MNHNS, CDR2 SASEGT. The CDR3 bases are TGTGCCAGCAGCCCCGAGGTGGCAGGGCACTACGAGCAGTACTTC. Its translation is CASSPEVAGHYEQYF.

The J gene is TRBJ1-5, the V gene TRBV27; 8 bases line up with TRBD1. The trim removed 6 bases at V and 5 bases at J, leaving 18 bases unmatched. Germline CDR1 MNHEY, CDR2 SMNVEV (reference sequence). The CDR3 is made up of 18 amino acids. CDR3 DNA: TGTGCCAGCAGGGGTGCTGTCCGGACAGGGAATAGAGATCAGCCCCAGCATTTT. As protein: CASRGAVRTGNRDQPQHF.

The rearrangement joins TRBV7-2 to TRBJ1-2; 10 positions match TRBD1. V dropped 3 bases and J dropped 0; count of bases not matched to a gene: 1. The CDR3 spans 15 residues. Per germline, CDR1 SGHTA and CDR2 FQGNSA. As DNA, the CDR3 is TGTGCCAGCAGCTTGACAGGGGGCCCTAACTATGGCTACACCTTC. Protein product: CASSLTGGPNYGYTF. Full variable domain (remainder filled in from reference TRBV7-2 and TRBJ1-2): GAGVSQSPSNKVTEKGKDVELRCDPISGHTALYWYRQSLGQGLEFLIYFQGNSAPDKSGLPSDRFSAERTGGSVSTLTIQRTQQEDSAVYLCASSLTGGPNYGYTFGSGTRLTVV.

J is TRBJ1-5 and V is TRBV4-2; 10 nucleotides agree with TRBD1. The CDR3 sequence is 17 residues long. V lost 2 bases, J lost 3 bases, and 7 bases stayed unmatched. CDR1 is LGHNA and CDR2 is YNFKEQ in the germline V gene. The CDR3: CASSQRQGADFNQPQHF. CDR3 in DNA: TGTGCCAGCAGCCAACGACAGGGGGCCGACTTCAATCAGCCCCAGCATTTT.

There are a few counts of this clone. The CDR3 region has the DNA TGTGCTAGTGGTTTGGCGCCCGGACAGAGACCCTACGAGCAGTACTTC. Translated, it gives CASGLAPGQRPYEQYF. The chain is built from TRBV12-5 and TRBJ2-7; TRBD1 might be the D (6 bases). Trimming cost V 1 base and J 2 bases, with 15 bases left between them. In germline, CDR1 is LGHNT, CDR2 FRNRAP. The CDR3 spans 16 residues.

This chain connects TRBV7-3 to TRBJ2-1; TRBD2 matches at 7 bases. Germline lookup yields CDR1 SGHTA and CDR2 FQGTGA. The length of the CDR3 is 13 residues. V gave up 6 bases and J gave up 8 bases; unmatched junction bases: 7. The CDR3 sequence: CASRGAGEDEQFF. The CDR3 DNA reads TGTGCCAGCAGAGGGGCGGGAGAAGATGAGCAGTTCTTC.

V and J are TRBV7-2 and TRBJ2-1, with 12 nucleotides matching TRBD2. There are 17 residues in the CDR3. J lost 7 bases, V lost 5 bases, and 12 bases had no gene match. The germline CDR1 and CDR2 sequences are SGHTA and FQGNSA. The CDR3 loop reads CASSPETSGRGWNEQFF. As DNA, the CDR3 is TGTGCCAGCAGCCCAGAGACTAGCGGGAGAGGTTGGAATGAGCAGTTCTTC.

The V call is TRBV18, the J call TRBJ1-3; D is possibly TRBD1 (6 bases). CDR3 length: 16 residues. With 2 bases removed from V and 0 bases from J, the gap between germline ends came to 11 bases. CDR1 KGHSH and CDR2 LQKENI come from the germline V gene. The CDR3, as DNA: TGTGCCAGCTCACCAAGACAGGCCGACTCTGGAAACACCATATATTTT. Residues: CASSPRQADSGNTIYF.

The chain joins TRBV7-6 to TRBJ1-1; the match to TRBD1 covers 8 bases. Germline CDR1 SGHVS, CDR2 FNYEAQ. V lost 5 bases and J lost 0; bases outside the gene matches: 5. The CDR3 consists of 15 residues. The CDR3 nucleotides read TGTGCCAGCAGCCCAGACAGGGGATTGAACACTGAAGCTTTCTTT. Its translation is CASSPDRGLNTEAFF. Supplemented by reference TRBV7-6 and TRBJ1-1, the full variable domain reads GAGVSQSPRYKVTKRGQDVALRCDPISGHVSLYWYRQALGQGPEFLTYFNYEAQQDKSGLPNDRFSAERPEGSISTLTIQRTEQRDSAMYRCASSPDRGLNTEAFFGQGTRLTVV.

This chain connects TRBV6-6 to TRBJ2-3; D unresolved. The CDR3 loop spans 13 amino acids. Trimming removed 1 base from V and 1 base from J, with 3 bases in between. Germline V gene lookup returns CDR1 MNHNY and CDR2 SVGAGI (reference sequence). The CDR3 here is CASSYFGTDTQYF. CDR3 nucleotide sequence: TGTGCCAGCAGTTACTTCGGCACAGATACGCAGTATTTT.

This CDR3 is CASSHYGRADEQFF. The CDR3, as DNA: TGTGCCAGCAGCCACTACGGGAGGGCCGACGAGCAGTTCTTC. V gene TRBV7-8 combines with J gene TRBJ2-1; 8 bases are a match to TRBD2. The ends lost 5 bases at V and 10 bases at J; junction bases unmatched: 10. The V gene's germline CDR1 is SGHVS and CDR2 FQNEAQ. The CDR3 totals 14 residues.

This chain joins TRBV4-3 and TRBJ1-1; D unresolved. From germline, CDR1 is LGHNA and CDR2 YSLEER. Trimming took 0 bases from V and 4 from J, leaving 12 bases between them. The CDR3 loop spans 15 amino acids. Written as DNA, the CDR3 is TGCGCCAGCAGCCAAGATCGGGCGAGCGGCACTGAAGCTTTCTTT. This gives the protein CASSQDRASGTEAFF.

The rearrangement uses TRBV9 and TRBJ2-7; 8 bases agree with TRBD1. Germline values: CDR1 SGDLS, CDR2 YYNGEE. Trimming removed 1 base from V and 0 bases from J; junction bases left unmatched: 9. The CDR3 loop spans 17 amino acids. The CDR3 nucleotides are TGTGCCAGCAGCGTAACACCTGGGACAGGAGGCTCCTACGAGCAGTACTTC. It specifies CASSVTPGTGGSYEQYF.

V is TRBV6-5 and J is TRBJ1-2; D gene unclear. This CDR3 spans 13 amino acids. The germline V and J ends were trimmed by 0 bases and 4 bases, with 6 bases remaining between them. Germline values: CDR1 MNHEY, CDR2 SVGAGI. The CDR3 coding sequence is TGTGCCAGCAGTTACTCCGGCGGCTATGGCTACACCTTC. The encoded protein is CASSYSGGYGYTF.

This clone was counted once. V and J are TRBV6-5 and TRBJ1-1, with D possibly being TRBD1 (6 bases). Germline values: CDR1 MNHEY, CDR2 SVGAGI. The CDR3 sequence is 12 residues long. The V end lost 6 bases, the J end lost 6 bases, and 11 bases lay between the germline ends. CDR3 sequence reads: CASRTQGAEAFF. In nucleotides, the CDR3 is TGTGCCAGCAGGACACAGGGCGCTGAAGCTTTCTTT.

This clone was picked up one time. The chain links TRBV27 to TRBJ1-2; tentative D call: TRBD1 (5 bases). CDR1 is MNHEY, CDR2 SMNVEV, per germline (reference sequence). The V end was cut by 6 bases, the J end by 4 bases, with 18 bases between. The CDR3 runs to 15 residues. As DNA, the CDR3 is TGTGCCAGCAGCCCTACTTTGACAGTCGCCTATGGCTACACCTTC. It codes for CASSPTLTVAYGYTF.

The chain links TRBV30 to TRBJ1-3, with D hard to call. CDR1 GTSNPN and CDR2 SVGIG come from the germline V gene (reference sequence). Trimming cost V 4 bases and J 0 bases, with 19 bases left between them. The CDR3 runs to 17 residues. DNA for the CDR3: TGTGCCTGGACCCGGGATAAAGTTTGGAGCTCTGGAAACACCATATATTTT. Protein sequence: CAWTRDKVWSSGNTIYF.

The chain is built from TRBV6-5 and TRBJ2-3; no firm D call. Germline CDR1 reads MNHEY; CDR2 reads SVGAGI. This CDR3 has 11 amino acids. V lost 3 bases and J 6 bases, leaving 4 bases between the germline ends. CDR3 bases: TGTGCCAGCAGTTATCGGGATACGCAGTATTTT. Translated: CASSYRDTQYF.

The rearrangement joins TRBV30 to TRBJ2-3; tentative D call: TRBD2 (5 bases). The germline V gene has CDR1 GTSNPN and CDR2 SVGIG (reference sequence). The CDR3 spans 14 residues. V lost 1 base to trimming and J lost 6 bases, with 14 bases between them. The CDR3 DNA sequence: TGTGCCTGGAGTGAGAGAGGGATCCAGGATACGCAGTATTTT. The encoded protein is CAWSERGIQDTQYF.

V is TRBV11-3 and J is TRBJ2-5; D perhaps matches TRBD2 (7 bases). The germline V and J ends were trimmed by 3 bases and 4 bases, with 12 bases remaining between them. CDR3 length: 14 residues. The V gene's germline CDR1 is SGHNT and CDR2 YENEEA. CDR3 bases: TGTGCCAGCAGCTTGGGGGGGCAGGGAGAGACCCAGTACTTC. This translates into CASSLGGQGETQYF.

The chain recombines TRBV4-3 with TRBJ1-4, with 9 bases identical to TRBD1. CDR3 length: 17 residues. From germline, CDR1 is LGHNA and CDR2 YSLEER. The J segment lost 10 bases and the V segment lost 0 bases, leaving 12 bases of the junction unmatched. The CDR3 DNA reads TGCGCCAGCAGCCAAGATCTTGTGGACAGGGGTTGGGGAAAACTGTTTTTT. This translates into CASSQDLVDRGWGKLFF.

Note on this clone: Other nucleotide sequences in the sample specify the same CDR3. J is TRBJ2-3 and V is TRBV4-2; 12 bases map to TRBD2. The ends lost 0 bases at V and 3 bases at J; junction bases unmatched: 1. The CDR3 is 16 amino acids. Germline CDR1 LGHNA, CDR2 YNFKEQ. The CDR3 is CASSQDLAGGTDTQYF. The CDR3 DNA is TGTGCCAGCAGCCAAGATCTAGCGGGGGGGACAGATACGCAGTATTTT.

The chain joins TRBV6-1 to TRBJ2-1; D might be TRBD2 (6 bases). The CDR3 is made up of 15 amino acids. Germline V gene lookup returns CDR1 MNHNS and CDR2 SASEGT. V lost 2 bases and J 5 bases, leaving 13 bases between the germline ends. As DNA, the CDR3 is TGTGCCAGCAGTGAATCTCGGGGGTGGGACAATGAGCAGTTCTTC. Encoded protein: CASSESRGWDNEQFF.

With regard to this clone: Germline and junction disagree at one end, which may indicate a read error. The chain couples TRBV7-7 to TRBJ2-5, with D possibly TRBD1 on 6 matching bases. Per the germline V gene, CDR1 is SSHAT and CDR2 is FNYEAQ (reference sequence). The CDR3 covers 14 residues. This CDR3 is CASSLTGLQETQYF. The CDR3 DNA reads TGTGCTAGCAGCTTGACAGGATTACAGGAGACCCAGTACTTC.